Each of the 22 T cell receptor beta chains below was sequenced from the same sample in a study of beta chain features in type 1 diabetes. Study-level points and caveats: The study found moderately but significantly shorter TCRB CDR3s in all four CD4+ subsets of Type 1 diabetes patients.

These receptors lack a known antigen. cDNA synthesis used the whole RNA isolate, giving expressed TCRB sequences. Clones were read by immunoSEQ multiplex PCR, and TCRdb kept only the in-frame ones, dropping some. The table records 600,000 or so clones, around 11% of them present only once. Source material: naive CD4+ T cells from blood. The receptor set was obtained from a man aged 30 to 45 with type 1 diabetes.

The V gene is TRBV6-1, the J gene TRBJ2-3; D assignment may be TRBD1 or TRBD2 (5 bases each). The V gene's germline CDR1 is MNHNS and CDR2 SASEGT. V was pared by 0 bases and J by 6 bases, with 13 bases between. There are 15 residues in the CDR3. The chain's CDR3 is CASSEALGVSDTQYF. CDR3 in DNA: TGTGCCAGCAGTGAAGCGCTGGGGGTCTCGGATACGCAGTATTTT.

Comments on this clone: A read error may account for a junction end that differs from germline. The rearrangement links TRBV7-7 to TRBJ2-5, with D perhaps TRBD2 (6 bases). Germline CDR1 is SSHAT and CDR2 is FNYEAQ (reference sequence). The length of the CDR3 is 13 residues. CDR3 in DNA: TGTGCTAGCAGCTCGGGACTTCAAGAGACCCAGTACTTC. This translates into CASSSGLQETQYF.

This clone was observed a few times. The V and J genes are TRBV18 and TRBJ2-5; 7 bases map to TRBD1. The germline CDR1 and CDR2 sequences are KGHSH and LQKENI. Germline trimming cut 8 bases from V and 2 bases from J; bases unmatched to any gene: 5. The CDR3 contains 13 residues. CDR3 nucleotide sequence: TGTGCCAGCCTCATGGGACAGCAAGAGACCCAGTACTTC. Protein: CASLMGQQETQYF.

This rearrangement joins TRBV4-2 to TRBJ2-7; D possibly corresponds to TRBD1 (5 bases). The CDR3 covers 14 residues. CDR1 LGHNA and CDR2 YNFKEQ come from the germline V gene. Trimming removed 1 base at V and 5 bases at J, with 12 bases between. CDR3 in DNA: TGTGCCAGCAGCCAAGTAGGGGTTATCCACGAGCAGTACTTC. Amino acids: CASSQVGVIHEQYF.

This sequence joins TRBV21-1 and TRBJ2-4; no DNA check was done on the table's D call, TRBD1. TRBV21-1 has pseudogene status. CDR3 length equals 17 residues. The CDR3 is CASSNPPDRVRQNIQYF. CDR3 nucleotide sequence: TGTGCCAGCAGCAACCCCCCGGACAGGGTCCGCCAAAACATTCAGTACTTC.

This chain links TRBV28 with TRBJ1-4; unclear D gene. This CDR3 spans 13 amino acids. Trimming took 2 bases from V and 13 from J, leaving 14 bases between them. Germline V gene data show CDR1 as MDHEN and CDR2 as SYDVKM. CDR3 sequence: CASSLIGATRLFF. CDR3 coding DNA: TGTGCCAGCAGTTTAATTGGTGCCACCCGACTGTTTTTT.

This chain joins TRBV5-6 and TRBJ2-2; D unclear. Trimming pared 1 base from V and 4 bases from J, leaving 2 bases between. The CDR3 length is 12 residues. Germline lookup yields CDR1 SGHDT and CDR2 YYEEEE. CDR3 loop: CASSLITGELFF. CDR3 bases: TGTGCCAGCAGCTTGATCACCGGGGAGCTGTTTTTT.

This clone has only a few counts. This CDR3 is also generated by other DNA sequences in the sample. The CDR3 DNA follows: TGTGCCAGCAGTTACTCGGCGGATCAGCCCCAGCATTTT. It yields the protein CASSYSADQPQHF. V usage is TRBV6-5 and J usage is TRBJ1-5, with D unresolved. Germline V gene data show CDR1 as MNHEY and CDR2 as SVGAGI. The ends were cut back, 0 bases at V and 5 bases at J, with 5 bases in the middle. This CDR3 has 13 amino acids.

This clone was seen a handful of times. The J gene is TRBJ1-5, the V gene TRBV5-6, with 12 bases aligning to TRBD1. Trimming took 0 bases from V and 7 from J; bases not matched to a gene: 8. Looked up from germline, CDR1 is SGHDT and CDR2 is YYEEEE. The CDR3 contains 17 residues. The CDR3 here is CASSLGPGQGAPQPQHF. The CDR3 DNA sequence: TGTGCCAGCAGCTTGGGGCCGGGACAGGGGGCTCCACAGCCCCAGCATTTT. Combining the CDR3 with reference TRBV5-6 and TRBJ1-5 gives the whole variable domain DAGVTQSPTHLIKTRGQQVTLRCSPKSGHDTVSWYQQALGQGPQFIFQYYEEEERQRGNFPDRFSGHQFPNYSSELNVNALLLGDSALYLCASSLGPGQGAPQPQHFGDGTRLSIL.

The V call is TRBV23-1, the J call TRBJ1-5; TRBD1 matches 9 bases. TRBV23-1 is recorded as an ORF, its role being uncertain. The V gene end was trimmed by 3 bases and the J gene end by 6 bases; junction bases not matched to a gene: 15. The CDR3 covers 18 residues. CDR3 coding DNA: TGCGCCAGCAGTCATAACGTTGAGGACAGGGGTCCTGGTCAGCCCCAGCATTTT. Protein: CASSHNVEDRGPGQPQHF.

This clone was seen a handful of times. This rearrangement joins TRBV5-1 to TRBJ2-3; D perhaps matches TRBD2 (5 bases). V was cut by 1 base and J by 5 bases, with 14 bases left in between. The CDR3 is made up of 15 amino acids. CDR1 is SGHRS, CDR2 YFSETQ, per germline. CDR3 residues: CASSLNGDGVDTQYF. As DNA, the CDR3 is TGCGCCAGCAGCTTGAATGGTGACGGGGTAGATACGCAGTATTTT.

V gene TRBV25-1 combines with J gene TRBJ2-1; D possibly uses TRBD1 or TRBD2 (5 bases each). CDR3 size: 15 residues. Per the germline V gene, CDR1 is MGHDK and CDR2 is SYGVNS. Deletions cut 5 bases from V and 4 bases from J, with 15 bases between. The CDR3 DNA reads TGTGCCAGCAGTAATGAGGGCAGGGCATACAATGAGCAGTTCTTC. Translated, it gives CASSNEGRAYNEQFF.

This clone was seen a few times. Here the CDR3 DNA reads TGTGCCAGCAGCTTAAATCGCCTGGGAGGGCCCGATACGCAGTATTTT. Amino acids: CASSLNRLGGPDTQYF. This chain connects TRBV7-2 to TRBJ2-3; 7 bases line up with TRBD2. The CDR3 is 16 residues long. V lost 2 bases, J lost 6 bases, and 11 bases stayed unmatched. Per germline, CDR1 SGHTA and CDR2 FQGNSA.

The chain employs TRBV28 and TRBJ1-4; 8 bases match TRBD1. The ends lost 5 bases at V and 8 bases at J; junction bases unmatched: 10. CDR1 MDHEN and CDR2 SYDVKM come from the germline V gene. The CDR3 covers 15 residues. In nucleotides, the CDR3 is TGTGCCAGCAGTCCCCCGACAGGGGCTTTCGAAAAACTGTTTTTT. As protein: CASSPPTGAFEKLFF.

On this clone itself: The sample carries other DNA sequences with the same CDR3. This sequence joins TRBV7-2 and TRBJ2-7; 7 bases map to TRBD1. CDR1 is SGHTA, CDR2 FQGNSA, per germline. Unmatched junction bases numbered 4, after V lost 5 bases and J lost 0 bases. This CDR3 has 14 residues. In nucleotides, the CDR3 is TGTGCCAGCAGCGACAGGGCGAGCTCCTACGAGCAGTACTTC. It yields the protein CASSDRASSYEQYF.

The chain employs TRBV6-5 and TRBJ1-5; 7 bases align to TRBD1. The CDR3 loop spans 13 amino acids. CDR1 is MNHEY and CDR2 is SVGAGI in the germline V gene. Germline trimming cut 0 bases from V and 12 bases from J; bases unmatched to any gene: 5. This CDR3 reads CASSYSRQGVQHF. CDR3 bases: TGTGCCAGCAGTTACTCTAGACAGGGAGTCCAGCATTTT.

The gene calls are TRBV10-3 and TRBJ2-5; 9 positions agree with TRBD2. CDR3 size: 15 residues. Germline lookup yields CDR1 ENHRY and CDR2 SYGVKD. V was clipped by 4 bases and J by 2 bases; unmatched bases: 5. The CDR3 region is CAISAGLAGQETQYF. The CDR3 DNA reads TGTGCCATCAGTGCAGGCCTAGCGGGGCAAGAGACCCAGTACTTC.

The V call is TRBV28, the J call TRBJ2-3; D is uncertain. Between the trimmed V and J ends, which lost 3 bases and 1 base, there was a span of 14 bases. CDR1 MDHEN and CDR2 SYDVKM come from the germline V gene. The CDR3 spans 16 residues. Written as DNA, the CDR3 is TGTGCCAGCAGTTTCCCTGGGCGCGGCGGCACAGATACGCAGTATTTT. Translated: CASSFPGRGGTDTQYF. Supplemented by reference TRBV28 and TRBJ2-3, the full variable domain reads DVKVTQSSRYLVKRTGEKVFLECVQDMDHENMFWYRQDPGLGLRLIYFSYDVKMKEKGDIPEGYSVSREKKERFSLILESASTNQTSMYLCASSFPGRGGTDTQYFGPGTRLTVL.

The chain carries TRBV9 and TRBJ2-1; tentatively, D is TRBD2 (6 bases). Germline CDR1 and CDR2: SGDLS and YYNGEE. The CDR3 has 14 residues. The V end was cut by 4 bases, the J end by 9 bases, with 17 bases between. The CDR3 loop is CASSFPPEGPEQFF. CDR3 DNA sequence: TGTGCCAGCAGCTTTCCCCCGGAGGGGCCTGAGCAGTTCTTC.

CDR3 residues: CASSLGDSSNQPQHF. In DNA form, the CDR3 reads TGCGCCAGCAGCTTGGGGGACAGTAGCAATCAGCCCCAGCATTTT. This sequence joins TRBV5-1 and TRBJ1-5; 7 nucleotides align to TRBD1. Germline trimming cut 0 bases from V and 0 bases from J; bases unmatched to any gene: 0. The CDR3 runs to 15 residues. Germline V lookup: CDR1 SGHRS, CDR2 YFSETQ.

The chain links TRBV18 to TRBJ2-5; D may correspond to TRBD1 or TRBD2 (5 bases each). This CDR3 spans 16 amino acids. From germline, CDR1 is KGHSH and CDR2 LQKENI. Trimming stripped 0 bases from V and 2 bases from J, with 13 bases between. The CDR3 DNA reads as TGTGCCAGCTCACCACCAGGGAGCAGGGAACAAGAGACCCAGTACTTC. This sequence encodes CASSPPGSREQETQYF.

This clone has only a few counts. V gene TRBV11-2 combines with J gene TRBJ2-3; D may be TRBD1 or TRBD2 (6 bases each). Germline V gene sequence: CDR1 SGHAT, CDR2 FQNNGV. Trimming stripped 0 bases from V and 5 bases from J, with 15 bases between. The CDR3 spans 16 residues. DNA of the CDR3: TGTGCCAGCAGCTTAGATCTGGGGGGCCTCAGAGATACGCAGTATTTT. Translation: CASSLDLGGLRDTQYF.